The 12 T cell receptor beta chains below were found in one sample sequenced in a study of T cell responses to AZD1222 COVID-19 vaccine. Repertoires were generated with immunoSEQ multiplex PCR, while TCRdb's copy carries only in-frame clones and drops some. The sample has 75,000 to 95,000 clones; roughly 84% are singletons. The source was peripheral blood, collected on day 0 of AZD1222 vaccination. These receptors were taken from an adult in good health.

This clone has only one observation. This chain connects TRBV7-3 to TRBJ2-7, with D perhaps TRBD2 (5 bases). With 5 bases removed from V and 8 bases from J, the gap between germline ends came to 16 bases. The CDR3 contains 13 residues. Germline values: CDR1 SGHTA, CDR2 FQGTGA. The CDR3 region has the DNA TGTGCCAGCAGCCGAACGGGGATGGACCAGCAGTACTTC. Its protein product is CASSRTGMDQQYF.

The chain is built from TRBV5-6 and TRBJ2-7; D may match TRBD1 or TRBD2 (5 bases each). Germline V gives CDR1 SGHDT, CDR2 YYEEEE. The CDR3 has 15 residues. V was clipped by 4 bases and J by 6 bases, with 20 bases between them. For the CDR3, the DNA is TGTGCCAGCAGCCCCACAAGGAGGCCAGGGACCGAGCAGTACTTC. This translates into CASSPTRRPGTEQYF.

The chain links TRBV15 to TRBJ1-4; unclear D gene. Trimming left V 3 bases short and J 7 bases short, with 9 bases between. Germline loops: CDR1 LNHNV, CDR2 YYDKDF (reference sequence). The CDR3 spans 13 residues. The CDR3 here is CATSRLAAEKLFF. The CDR3 DNA is TGTGCCACCAGCAGGCTTGCAGCTGAAAAACTGTTTTTT.

This clone was recorded only once. V and J are TRBV3-1 (or the pseudogene TRBV3-2) and TRBJ2-5, with D perhaps TRBD2 (5 bases). V was trimmed by 1 base and J by 1 base, leaving 7 bases between them. CDR3 length: 14 residues. Per germline, CDR1 LGHDT and CDR2 YNNKEL (reference sequence). CDR3 residues: CASSQARAQETQYF. The CDR3 DNA reads as TGTGCCAGCAGCCAAGCGAGGGCCCAAGAGACCCAGTACTTC.

This sequence joins TRBV7-3 and TRBJ2-7; D is perhaps TRBD2 (5 bases). V lost 5 bases to trimming and J lost 6 bases, with 20 bases between them. The germline V gene has CDR1 SGHTA and CDR2 FQGTGA. CDR3 length: 15 amino acids. CDR3 region: CASSAHLSTSSEQYF. The CDR3 DNA is TGTGCCAGCAGCGCCCATCTGTCTACTAGTTCCGAGCAGTACTTC.

The rearrangement links TRBV7-9 to TRBJ1-2; D gene ambiguous. This CDR3 spans 15 amino acids. Trimming stripped 1 base from V and 3 bases from J, with 12 bases between. Per the germline V gene, CDR1 is SEHNR and CDR2 is FQNEAQ (reference sequence). The CDR3 loop reads CASSLDSARYYGYTF. The DNA of the CDR3 is TGTGCCAGCAGCTTAGATTCTGCCAGATACTATGGCTACACCTTC.

This clone was detected a few times. The gene calls are TRBV19 and TRBJ2-7; D is undetermined. The CDR3 totals 15 residues. CDR1 LNHDA and CDR2 SQIVND come from the germline V gene (reference sequence). V dropped 4 bases and J dropped 5 bases, with 18 bases sitting between them. CDR3 nucleotides: TGTGCCAGTAGTACTTCAGACGGACCCTACGACGAGCAGTACTTC. Its protein product is CASSTSDGPYDEQYF.

The chain has TRBV2 and TRBJ2-2, with D uncertain. The CDR3 is 14 residues long. Germline-derived CDR1 and CDR2 are SNHLY and FYNNEI. The germline V and J ends were trimmed by 4 bases and 0 bases, with 6 bases remaining between them. CDR3 in amino acids: CASSVVANTGELFF. The DNA for the CDR3 is TGTGCCAGCAGTGTCGTCGCGAACACCGGGGAGCTGTTTTTT.

The chain is built from TRBV6-5 and TRBJ1-2, with TRBD1 matching 8 bases. Germline lookup yields CDR1 MNHEY and CDR2 SVGAGI. The CDR3 runs 15 residues. V lost 0 bases, J lost 7 bases, and 7 bases stayed unmatched. CDR3 nucleotides: TGTGCCAGCAGTTACTCGGGCCAGGGGGCGCGTGGCTACACCTTC. Protein product: CASSYSGQGARGYTF.

The CDR3 sequence is CASSLSGDPLHF. The CDR3 DNA reads TGTGCCAGCAGTTTATCGGGCGATCCCCTCCACTTT. J is TRBJ1-6 and V is TRBV27, with D unresolved. The CDR3 loop spans 12 amino acids. Germline V gene data show CDR1 as MNHEY and CDR2 as SMNVEV (reference sequence). Trimming pared 0 bases from V and 13 bases from J, leaving 7 bases between.

Here the CDR3 reads CASSYRRMNTEAFF. The CDR3 coding sequence is TGTGCCAGCAGTTACCGGAGAATGAACACTGAAGCTTTCTTT. The chain recombines TRBV6-2 or TRBV6-3 with TRBJ1-1; D gene uncertain. Trimming stripped 2 bases from V and 0 bases from J, with 7 bases between. The CDR3 length is 14 residues. Germline V gives CDR1 MNHEY, CDR2 SVGEGT.

The chain uses TRBV6-6 and TRBJ2-7; 7 bases match TRBD1. V shed 0 bases, J shed 4 bases, and the junction held 3 bases outside the gene matches. Looked up from germline, CDR1 is MNHNY and CDR2 is SVGAGI (reference sequence). This CDR3 is built from 14 residues. The CDR3, as DNA: TGTGCCAGCAGTTACTCCCACAGGGGTTACGAGCAGTACTTC. Translating gives CASSYSHRGYEQYF.